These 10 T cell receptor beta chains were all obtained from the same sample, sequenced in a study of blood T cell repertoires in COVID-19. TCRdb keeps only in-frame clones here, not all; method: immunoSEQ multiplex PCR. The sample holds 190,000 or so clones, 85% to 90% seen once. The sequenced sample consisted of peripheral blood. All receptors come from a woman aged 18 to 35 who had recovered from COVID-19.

The CDR3 DNA is TGTGCCAGCAGCCCCGGGACTAGCGTAACAGATACGCAGTATTTT. This gives the protein CASSPGTSVTDTQYF. The chain employs TRBV7-3 and TRBJ2-3; 10 bases fit TRBD2. V was clipped by 5 bases and J by 3 bases; unmatched bases: 5. CDR1 is SGHTA, CDR2 FQGTGA, per germline. This CDR3 has 15 amino acids.

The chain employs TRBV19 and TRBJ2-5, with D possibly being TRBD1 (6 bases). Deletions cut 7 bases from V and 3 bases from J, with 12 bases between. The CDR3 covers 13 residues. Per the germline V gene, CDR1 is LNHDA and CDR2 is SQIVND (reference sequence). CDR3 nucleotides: TGTGCCAGTACACCGGGACACAAAGAGACCCAGTACTTC. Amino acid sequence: CASTPGHKETQYF.

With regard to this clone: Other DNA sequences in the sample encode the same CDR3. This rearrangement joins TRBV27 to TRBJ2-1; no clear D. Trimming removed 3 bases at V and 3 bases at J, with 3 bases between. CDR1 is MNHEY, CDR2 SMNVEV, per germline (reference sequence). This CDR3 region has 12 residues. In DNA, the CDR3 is TGTGCCAGCAGTTTCGGCTACAATGAGCAGTTCTTC. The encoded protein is CASSFGYNEQFF.

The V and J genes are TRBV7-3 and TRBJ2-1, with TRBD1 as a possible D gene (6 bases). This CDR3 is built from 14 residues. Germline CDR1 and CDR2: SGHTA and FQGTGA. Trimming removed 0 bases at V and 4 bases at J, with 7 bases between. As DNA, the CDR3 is TGTGCCAGCAGCTTAACACAGGGATACAATGAGCAGTTCTTC. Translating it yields CASSLTQGYNEQFF.

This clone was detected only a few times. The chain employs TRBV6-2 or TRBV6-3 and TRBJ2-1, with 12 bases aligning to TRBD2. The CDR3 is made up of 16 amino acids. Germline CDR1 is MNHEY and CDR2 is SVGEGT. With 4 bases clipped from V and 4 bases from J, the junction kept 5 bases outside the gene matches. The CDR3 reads CASSSRLAGEYNEQFF. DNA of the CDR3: TGTGCCAGCAGTTCCAGACTAGCGGGAGAATACAATGAGCAGTTCTTC.

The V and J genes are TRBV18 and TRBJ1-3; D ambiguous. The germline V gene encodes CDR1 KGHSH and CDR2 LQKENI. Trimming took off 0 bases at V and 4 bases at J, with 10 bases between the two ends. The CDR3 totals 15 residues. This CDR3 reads CASSPPSLPGNTIYF. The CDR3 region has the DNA TGTGCCAGCTCACCACCCTCACTCCCCGGAAACACCATATATTTT.

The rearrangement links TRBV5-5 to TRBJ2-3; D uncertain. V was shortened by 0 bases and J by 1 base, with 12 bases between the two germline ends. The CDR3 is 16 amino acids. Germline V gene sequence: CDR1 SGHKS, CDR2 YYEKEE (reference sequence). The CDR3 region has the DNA TGTGCCAGCAGCTTGGAGGTCCGAAGCGGCACAGATACGCAGTATTTT. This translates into CASSLEVRSGTDTQYF.

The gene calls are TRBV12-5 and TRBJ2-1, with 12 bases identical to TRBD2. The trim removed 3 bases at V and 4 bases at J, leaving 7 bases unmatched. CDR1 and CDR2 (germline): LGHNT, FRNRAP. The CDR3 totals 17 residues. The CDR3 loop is CASGFPMTSGRYNEQFF. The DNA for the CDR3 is TGTGCTAGTGGTTTCCCCATGACTAGCGGGAGATACAATGAGCAGTTCTTC.

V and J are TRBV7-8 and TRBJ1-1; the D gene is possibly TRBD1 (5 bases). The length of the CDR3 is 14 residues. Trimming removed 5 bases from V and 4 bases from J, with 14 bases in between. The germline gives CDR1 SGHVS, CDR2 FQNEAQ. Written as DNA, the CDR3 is TGTGCCAGCAGCCCCCGGGAGGGGAGCACTGAAGCTTTCTTT. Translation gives CASSPREGSTEAFF.

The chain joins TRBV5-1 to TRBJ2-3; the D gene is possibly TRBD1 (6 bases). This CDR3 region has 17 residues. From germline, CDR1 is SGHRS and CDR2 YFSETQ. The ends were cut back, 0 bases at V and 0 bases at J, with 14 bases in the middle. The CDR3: CASSLGLQGNSTDTQYF. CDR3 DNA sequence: TGCGCCAGCAGCTTGGGCCTACAGGGTAATAGCACAGATACGCAGTATTTT.